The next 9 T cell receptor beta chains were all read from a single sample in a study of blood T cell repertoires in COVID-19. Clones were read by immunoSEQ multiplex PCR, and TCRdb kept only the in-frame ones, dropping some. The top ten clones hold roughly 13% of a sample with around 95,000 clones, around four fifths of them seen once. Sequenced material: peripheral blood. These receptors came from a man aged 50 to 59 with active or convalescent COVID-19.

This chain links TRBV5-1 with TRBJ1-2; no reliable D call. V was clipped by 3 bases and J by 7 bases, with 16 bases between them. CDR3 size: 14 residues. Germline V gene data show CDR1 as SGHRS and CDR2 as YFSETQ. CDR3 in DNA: TGCGCCAGCAGCTCCGTGGCGGATGGAGGTGGCTACACCTTC. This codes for CASSSVADGGGYTF.

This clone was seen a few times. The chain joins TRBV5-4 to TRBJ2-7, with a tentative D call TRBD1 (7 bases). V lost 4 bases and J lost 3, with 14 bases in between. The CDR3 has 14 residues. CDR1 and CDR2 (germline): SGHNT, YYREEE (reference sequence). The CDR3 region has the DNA TGTGCCAGCAGCAGCCCCCAGGGGGGCTACGAGCAGTACTTC. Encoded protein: CASSSPQGGYEQYF.

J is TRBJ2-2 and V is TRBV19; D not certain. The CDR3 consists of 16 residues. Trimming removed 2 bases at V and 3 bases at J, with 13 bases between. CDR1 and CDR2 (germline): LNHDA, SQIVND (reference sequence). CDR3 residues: CASSINESPYTGELFF. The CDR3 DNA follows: TGTGCCAGTAGTATAAACGAGTCCCCTTACACCGGGGAGCTGTTTTTT. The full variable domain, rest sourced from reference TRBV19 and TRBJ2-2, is DGGITQSPKYLFRKEGQNVTLSCEQNLNHDAMYWYRQDPGQGLRLIYYSQIVNDFQKGDIAEGYSVSREKKESFPLTVTSAQKNPTAFYLCASSINESPYTGELFFGEGSRLTVL.

The CDR3 loop reads CATSDFDLVGETDTQYF. The CDR3 DNA sequence: TGTGCCACCAGTGATTTTGACCTGGTCGGGGAAACAGATACGCAGTATTTT. The rearrangement uses TRBV24-1 and TRBJ2-3; TRBD2 might be the D (5 bases). The V and J ends lost 1 base and 3 bases respectively, with 16 bases between them. The CDR3 has 17 residues. CDR1 is KGHDR, CDR2 SFDVKD, per germline.

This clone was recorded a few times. The CDR3, as DNA: TGTGCCAGCAGCTCGGGACAGGGTGCGACCCAGTACTTC. It specifies CASSSGQGATQYF. The J gene is TRBJ2-5, the V gene TRBV11-3, with TRBD1 matching over 9 bases. V lost 4 bases, J lost 7 bases, and 4 bases stayed unmatched. The CDR3 consists of 13 residues. Germline loops: CDR1 SGHNT, CDR2 YENEEA.

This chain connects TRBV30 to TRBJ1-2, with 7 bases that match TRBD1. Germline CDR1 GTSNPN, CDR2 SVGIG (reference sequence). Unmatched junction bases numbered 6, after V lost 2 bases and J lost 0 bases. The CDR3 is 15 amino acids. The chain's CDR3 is CAWSPPGQPNYGYTF. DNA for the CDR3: TGTGCCTGGAGTCCTCCGGGACAGCCTAACTATGGCTACACCTTC.

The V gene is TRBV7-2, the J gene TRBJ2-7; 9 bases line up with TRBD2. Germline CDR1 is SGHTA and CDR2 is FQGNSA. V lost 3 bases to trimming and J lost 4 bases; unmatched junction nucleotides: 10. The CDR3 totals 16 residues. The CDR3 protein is CASSFLAGSAGYEQYF. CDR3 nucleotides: TGTGCCAGCAGCTTCCTAGCGGGAAGCGCAGGGTACGAGCAGTACTTC.

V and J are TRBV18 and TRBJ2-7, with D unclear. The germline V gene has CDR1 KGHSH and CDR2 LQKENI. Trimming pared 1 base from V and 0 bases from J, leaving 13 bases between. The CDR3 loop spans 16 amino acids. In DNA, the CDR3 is TGTGCCAGCTCACCACTTCCCCCTGGAGTCTCCTACGAGCAGTACTTC. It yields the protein CASSPLPPGVSYEQYF.

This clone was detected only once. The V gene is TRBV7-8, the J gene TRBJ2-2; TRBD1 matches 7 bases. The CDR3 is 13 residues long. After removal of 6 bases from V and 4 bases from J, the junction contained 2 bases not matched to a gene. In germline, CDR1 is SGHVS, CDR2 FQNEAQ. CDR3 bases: TGTGCCAGCAGACAGGGGAGCACCGGGGAGCTGTTTTTT. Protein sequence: CASRQGSTGELFF.